This entry lists 19 T cell receptor beta chains sequenced from one sample in a study of type 1 and type 2 diabetes patients. PCR was run on genomic DNA. Multiplex PCR with 30 forward and 13 reverse primers amplified the TCR beta CDR3. Each CDR3 protein is one row after TCRdb ran MiXCR on the multiplex PCR reads. This table holds about 250,000 distinct CDR3 sequences, roughly 50% found once. Sequencing input: peripheral blood mononuclear cells (PBMCs). These receptor sequences come from a man in his late teens or twenties with type 2 diabetes.

The rearrangement joins TRBV19 to TRBJ2-2, with 11 bases aligning to TRBD1. The CDR3 contains 18 residues. Germline V gene sequence: CDR1 LNHDA, CDR2 SQIVND (reference sequence). Trimming at V came to 8 bases and at J to 1 base, leaving 12 bases not matched to a gene. CDR3 sequence: CASSHSMGQGENTGELFF. The DNA for the CDR3 is TGTGCCAGTTCTCATAGTATGGGACAGGGGGAGAACACCGGGGAGCTGTTTTTT.

This clonotype was counted a few times. The chain uses TRBV5-1 and TRBJ2-7, with D perhaps TRBD1 or TRBD2 (6 bases each). The CDR3 has 15 residues. V lost 5 bases and J 1 base, leaving 16 bases between the germline ends. Germline V CDR1 and CDR2: SGHRS, YFSETQ. The CDR3 sequence is CASRPGGGGSYEQYF. The CDR3 nucleotides read TGCGCCAGCAGGCCCGGGGGCGGAGGGTCCTACGAGCAGTACTTC.

This chain uses TRBV29-1 with TRBJ2-7; TRBD1 matches 7 bases. CDR3 size: 13 residues. Per germline, CDR1 SQVTM and CDR2 ANQGSEA. The J segment lost 1 base and the V segment lost 4 bases, leaving 4 bases of the junction unmatched. CDR3 DNA sequence: TGCAGCGTTGGGACAGGAGAGTCCTACGAGCAGTACTTC. Protein: CSVGTGESYEQYF.

The rearrangement links TRBV10-3 to TRBJ1-2, with 7 bases identical to TRBD1. V shed 10 bases, J shed 4 bases, and the junction held 9 bases outside the gene matches. Germline lookup yields CDR1 ENHRY and CDR2 SYGVKD. The CDR3 spans 13 residues. The CDR3 region is CASRSGGAYGYTF. The CDR3 bases are TGTGCCAGCAGGTCAGGGGGGGCCTATGGCTACACCTTC.

The chain uses TRBV19 and TRBJ2-2; 7 nucleotides agree with TRBD2. This CDR3 spans 19 amino acids. V shed 5 bases and J 2 bases; nucleotides not matched to a gene: 17. Germline V gives CDR1 LNHDA, CDR2 SQIVND (reference sequence). CDR3 loop: CASSLGLVWVQGNTGELFF. In DNA, the CDR3 is TGTGCCAGTAGTCTCGGACTAGTGTGGGTCCAGGGCAACACCGGGGAGCTGTTTTTT.

The genes are TRBV6-5 and TRBJ1-1; 8 bases are shared with TRBD1. V shed 6 bases, J shed 5 bases, and the junction held 2 bases outside the gene matches. Per germline, CDR1 MNHEY and CDR2 SVGAGI. The CDR3 has 12 amino acids. The CDR3 region is CASRDRETEAFF. The CDR3 nucleotides read TGTGCCAGCAGGGACAGGGAAACTGAAGCTTTCTTT.

The V gene is TRBV7-3, the J gene TRBJ2-3; 7 bases line up with TRBD1. Per germline, CDR1 SGHTA and CDR2 FQGTGA. CDR3 length: 13 amino acids. V was clipped by 5 bases and J by 3 bases; unmatched bases: 2. CDR3 sequence reads: CASSPGQTDTQYF. The CDR3 coding sequence is TGTGCCAGCAGCCCGGGACAGACAGATACGCAGTATTTT.

Many counts were recorded for this clonotype. The chain recombines TRBV2 with TRBJ1-2; D is unclear. CDR3 size: 12 residues. Germline-derived CDR1 and CDR2 are SNHLY and FYNNEI. The germline V and J ends were trimmed by 4 bases and 5 bases, with 8 bases remaining between them. The CDR3 loop is CASSVTVYGYTF. The CDR3 coding sequence is TGTGCCAGCAGTGTAACTGTATATGGCTACACCTTC. Drawing the rest from reference TRBV2 and TRBJ1-2, the complete variable domain is EPEVTQTPSHQVTQMGQEVILRCVPISNHLYFYWYRQILGQKVEFLVSFYNNEISEKSEIFDDQFSVERPDGSNFTLKIRSTKLEDSAMYFCASSVTVYGYTFGSGTRLTVV.

V gene TRBV5-1 combines with J gene TRBJ2-7; 9 nucleotides align to TRBD2. J lost 0 bases, V lost 4 bases, and 5 bases had no gene match. Germline V gene data show CDR1 as SGHRS and CDR2 as YFSETQ. CDR3 length: 15 amino acids. DNA of the CDR3: TGCGCCAGCAGCCCTAGGACTAGCGTCTCCTACGAGCAGTACTTC. Encoded protein: CASSPRTSVSYEQYF.

This clonotype came up a few times. V is TRBV29-1 and J is TRBJ2-7; D is unclear. V was shortened by 5 bases and J by 4 bases, with 12 bases between the two germline ends. CDR3 length: 12 amino acids. CDR1 is SQVTM, CDR2 ANQGSEA, per germline. As DNA, the CDR3 is TGCAGCGTTTCCGGGCCGTCGTACGAGCAGTACTTC. This encodes CSVSGPSYEQYF.

V and J are TRBV2 and TRBJ2-5; D is ambiguous. Germline assignment: CDR1 SNHLY and CDR2 FYNNEI. Between the trimmed V and J ends, which lost 5 bases and 1 base, there was a span of 11 bases. There are 14 residues in the CDR3. The CDR3: CASSPESIQETQYF. CDR3 sequence (DNA): TGTGCCAGCAGTCCGGAGAGTATCCAAGAGACCCAGTACTTC.

This clonotype was seen a handful of times. This chain links TRBV5-1 with TRBJ2-3; a possible D gene is TRBD1 (5 bases). The ends were cut back, 0 bases at V and 5 bases at J, with 10 bases in the middle. Per germline, CDR1 SGHRS and CDR2 YFSETQ. CDR3 size: 14 residues. In DNA, the CDR3 is TGCGCCAGCAGCTTGGGGGGCAAGGGAGATACGCAGTATTTT. It encodes CASSLGGKGDTQYF.

The rearrangement uses TRBV15 and TRBJ2-7, with 8 bases matching TRBD1. The CDR3 contains 15 residues. The J segment lost 5 bases and the V segment lost 0 bases, leaving 6 bases of the junction unmatched. The germline CDR1 and CDR2 sequences are LNHNV and YYDKDF (reference sequence). CDR3 sequence (DNA): TGTGCCACCAGCAGAGACGGGACAGGAGGCGACGAGCAGTACTTC. This codes for CATSRDGTGGDEQYF.

The chain uses TRBV6-5 and TRBJ2-1, with TRBD1 as a possible D gene (6 bases). The germline gives CDR1 MNHEY, CDR2 SVGAGI. The CDR3 length is 12 residues. The V end lost 7 bases, the J end lost 6 bases, and 10 bases lay between the germline ends. CDR3 in amino acids: CASNNRVNEQFF. The CDR3 coding sequence is TGTGCCAGCAATAACAGGGTCAATGAGCAGTTCTTC.

This chain links TRBV10-2 with TRBJ2-2; a weak D match, TRBD2 (7 bases). The germline gives CDR1 WSHSY, CDR2 SAAADI. Trimming took 11 bases from V and 6 from J, leaving 19 bases between them. This CDR3 has 14 amino acids. This chain's CDR3 is CALRVAGAAGELFF. In DNA form, the CDR3 reads TGCGCCCTCCGGGTGGCGGGGGCGGCCGGGGAGCTGTTTTTT.

The chain combines TRBV2 with TRBJ2-3; 7 bases agree with TRBD1. The CDR3 is 15 amino acids. V trimming: 7 bases; J trimming: 4 bases; junction bases outside the gene matches: 11. In germline, CDR1 is SNHLY, CDR2 FYNNEI. The CDR3 is CASMNDRVEADTQYF. CDR3 sequence (DNA): TGTGCCAGCATGAACGACAGGGTTGAGGCAGATACGCAGTATTTT.

V is TRBV30 and J is TRBJ2-5, with TRBD1 as a possible D gene (5 bases). The J call may be wrong; the DNA end is better matched by TRBJ2-1. CDR3 length: 13 residues. Germline assignment: CDR1 GTSNPN and CDR2 SVGIG (reference sequence). The CDR3: CAWSYQGVGEQFF. For the CDR3, the DNA is TGTGCCTGGAGCTACCAAGGGGTCGGCGAGCAGTTCTTC.

The chain joins TRBV7-2 to TRBJ1-2; D is undetermined. This CDR3 contains 12 residues. V lost 6 bases to trimming and J lost 4 bases, with 9 bases between them. The V gene's germline CDR1 is SGHTA and CDR2 FQGNSA. The CDR3 region is CASSRRAYGYTF. The CDR3 region has the DNA TGTGCCAGCAGTCGCCGTGCCTATGGCTACACCTTC.

V and J are TRBV7-6 and TRBJ2-7; perhaps D is TRBD1 or TRBD2 (6 bases each). From germline, CDR1 is SGHVS and CDR2 FNYEAQ. The V end lost 2 bases, the J end lost 6 bases, and 11 bases lay between the germline ends. CDR3 length: 13 residues. For the CDR3, the DNA is TGTGCCAGCAGCTTAAGGGGGGCCGGCGAGCAGTACTTC. Translating it yields CASSLRGAGEQYF.